This T cell receptor beta chain comes out of a study of cytomegalovirus exposure and HLA in healthy donors. 13 Jbeta primers and 60 Vbeta primers were used for the PCR. Profiling relied on immunoSEQ multiplex PCR, and the TCRdb table lists in-frame clones only, not all of them. This sample has about 140,000 clones; about 80% occur once, and the top ten carry 1.4%. After removal of 6 bases from V and 4 bases from J, the junction contained 9 bases not matched to a gene. This CDR3 has 15 residues. Germline V CDR1 and CDR2: SNHLY, FYNNEI. This receptor was taken from a young man in good health and CMV-seropositive. The rearrangement links TRBV2 to TRBJ2-3, with TRBD2 matching 8 bases. Sequenced: PBMCs. For the CDR3, the DNA is TGTGCCAGCAGGGAACAGCGGGAGTTTGCAGATACGCAGTATTTT. Protein: CASREQREFADTQYF.